These 32 T cell receptor beta chains share one sample of origin, sequenced in a study of CD4 T cells in relation to SARS-CoV-2 and coronaviruses. Libraries were prepared by immunoSEQ multiplex PCR; TCRdb keeps only in-frame clonotypes and omits some of them. The sample lists more than 35,000 clones; around four fifths were seen once. Their antigens remain unidentified. Sequencing used memory CD4+ T cells from PBMCs, cultured in vitro. The receptors stem from an adult with COVID-19.

With regard to this clone: This specimen includes other DNA sequences encoding the same CDR3. The rearrangement joins TRBV28 to TRBJ2-3; the D gene is possibly TRBD1 (6 bases). Germline assignment: CDR1 MDHEN and CDR2 SYDVKM. Trimming took off 6 bases at V and 1 base at J, with 8 bases between the two ends. The CDR3 runs to 13 residues. The CDR3 region has the DNA TGTGCCAGCAGCAGGGGCGGCACAGATACGCAGTATTTT. This sequence encodes CASSRGGTDTQYF.

The CDR3 nucleotides are TGTGCCACCAGCAGGATCCTAGCGGGAGGAGGGGGTGAGCAGTTCTTC. It codes for CATSRILAGGGGEQFF. This rearrangement joins TRBV15 to TRBJ2-1; 11 bases fit TRBD2. After removal of 3 bases from V and 9 bases from J, the junction contained 10 bases not matched to a gene. Germline-derived CDR1 and CDR2 are LNHNV and YYDKDF (reference sequence). This CDR3 contains 16 residues.

The chain is built from TRBV6-5 and TRBJ2-4, with 7 bases aligning to TRBD2. This CDR3 is 10 amino acids long. In germline, CDR1 is MNHEY, CDR2 SVGAGI. DNA of the CDR3: TGTTCCGCGGGAGCGGACATTCAGTACTTC. The encoded protein is CSAGADIQYF.

The gene calls are TRBV7-9 and TRBJ2-7; no definite D call. The CDR3 totals 15 residues. The V end was cut by 1 base, the J end by 4 bases, with 14 bases between. The germline CDR1 and CDR2 sequences are SEHNR and FQNEAQ (reference sequence). The CDR3 DNA sequence: TGTGCCAGCAGCTTAGTCCAGAAGTATTCGTACGAGCAGTACTTC. The encoded protein is CASSLVQKYSYEQYF.

V is TRBV24-1 and J is TRBJ2-1, with D perhaps being TRBD1 or TRBD2 (5 bases each). The CDR3 runs 12 residues. Germline values: CDR1 KGHDR, CDR2 SFDVKD. The V end lost 2 bases, the J end lost 7 bases, and 5 bases lay between the germline ends. The CDR3 sequence: CATSDWGNEQFF. The CDR3 bases are TGTGCCACCAGTGATTGGGGGAATGAGCAGTTCTTC.

A few counts support this clone. The V and J genes are TRBV7-9 and TRBJ1-1, with D perhaps matching TRBD1 (6 bases). Germline loops: CDR1 SEHNR, CDR2 FQNEAQ (reference sequence). CDR3 length: 15 residues. V was clipped by 8 bases and J by 3 bases, with 19 bases between them. CDR3 loop: CASAPPGGEYTEAFF. The DNA of the CDR3 is TGTGCCAGCGCCCCCCCGGGGGGCGAATACACTGAAGCTTTCTTT.

The chain recombines TRBV28 with TRBJ2-1, with 11 bases that match TRBD2. The germline gives CDR1 MDHEN, CDR2 SYDVKM. The junction had 13 bases not matched to a gene; V was cut back by 1 base and J by 2 bases. The CDR3 totals 20 residues. The CDR3 reads CASSLYGTSGLDPTYNEQFF. The CDR3 region has the DNA TGTGCCAGCAGTTTATATGGGACTAGCGGCCTCGATCCAACCTACAATGAGCAGTTCTTC.

The CDR3 DNA sequence: TGTGCCAGCAGCTTGGTAGGGGAATACTCCTACGAGCAGTACTTC. Protein: CASSLVGEYSYEQYF. The rearrangement uses TRBV5-6 and TRBJ2-7; weak D call: TRBD1 (5 bases). V lost 0 bases to trimming and J lost 0 bases, with 10 bases between them. There are 15 residues in the CDR3. Germline CDR1 and CDR2: SGHDT and YYEEEE. Full variable domain (outside the CDR3, taken from reference TRBV5-6 and TRBJ2-7): DAGVTQSPTHLIKTRGQQVTLRCSPKSGHDTVSWYQQALGQGPQFIFQYYEEEERQRGNFPDRFSGHQFPNYSSELNVNALLLGDSALYLCASSLVGEYSYEQYFGPGTRLTVT.

The rearrangement links TRBV27 to TRBJ2-7; D is tentatively TRBD1 or TRBD2 (6 bases each). Germline CDR1 is MNHEY and CDR2 is SMNVEV (reference sequence). The CDR3 is made up of 15 amino acids. V gave up 6 bases and J gave up 2 bases, with 17 bases separating them. The CDR3 sequence is CASRSLQGGAYEQYF. CDR3 coding DNA: TGTGCCAGCAGGAGCTTACAGGGAGGTGCCTACGAGCAGTACTTC.

This chain connects TRBV2 to TRBJ2-7; D possibly corresponds to TRBD2 (5 bases). Germline CDR1 reads SNHLY; CDR2 reads FYNNEI. CDR3 length equals 16 residues. V was clipped by 6 bases and J by 2 bases, with 20 bases between them. The CDR3 DNA is TGTGCCAGCAGCTTCCGGACTGCCCAACTTCCCTACGAGCAGTACTTC. Amino acid sequence: CASSFRTAQLPYEQYF.

In this sample, this clone turned up once. The chain uses TRBV7-2 and TRBJ2-1, with 8 nucleotides matching TRBD1. The ends lost 1 base at V and 5 bases at J; junction bases unmatched: 4. CDR1 SGHTA and CDR2 FQGNSA come from the germline V gene. The CDR3 spans 15 residues. CDR3 nucleotides: TGTGCCAGCAGCTTAGTCGCCAGGGGGCACAATGAGCAGTTCTTC. Translation gives CASSLVARGHNEQFF.

The CDR3 DNA reads as TGTGCCAGCAGCAGGACTAGCGGGAAGGGTGAGCAGTTCTTC. This gives the protein CASSRTSGKGEQFF. The chain uses TRBV5-4 and TRBJ2-1; 12 bases align to TRBD2. The J segment lost 9 bases and the V segment lost 4 bases, leaving 5 bases of the junction unmatched. Germline V gene lookup returns CDR1 SGHNT and CDR2 YYREEE (reference sequence). The CDR3 is 14 residues long.

This sequence joins TRBV7-9 and TRBJ2-1; D possibly corresponds to TRBD2 (6 bases). Germline V gene sequence: CDR1 SEHNR, CDR2 FQNEAQ (reference sequence). Trimming shortened V by 5 bases and J by 5 bases, and 13 bases separated the two germline ends. The CDR3 sequence is 14 residues long. CDR3: CASSPWTINNEQFF. The DNA for the CDR3 is TGTGCCAGCAGCCCGTGGACTATAAACAATGAGCAGTTCTTC.

V and J are TRBV19 and TRBJ1-1; D uncertain. The V gene's germline CDR1 is LNHDA and CDR2 SQIVND (reference sequence). The CDR3 length is 15 residues. V shed 7 bases and J shed 6 bases, with 21 bases lying between them. The CDR3 loop reads CASTSSEGGRAEAFF. The CDR3, as DNA: TGTGCCAGTACCTCGAGTGAGGGCGGTAGGGCTGAAGCTTTCTTT.

The chain couples TRBV5-1 to TRBJ2-7; TRBD1 matches at 7 bases. The CDR3 consists of 14 residues. Germline CDR1 is SGHRS and CDR2 is YFSETQ. The V and J ends lost 4 bases and 4 bases, in that order; junction bases with no gene match: 8. CDR3 sequence: CASSIQPGQYEQYF. CDR3 DNA: TGCGCCAGCAGCATCCAACCGGGACAGTACGAGCAGTACTTC.

The chain is built from TRBV28 and TRBJ1-1; the D is unclear. V gave up 3 bases and J gave up 4 bases, with 15 bases separating them. Germline V gene data show CDR1 as MDHEN and CDR2 as SYDVKM. This CDR3 is 15 amino acids long. This CDR3 reads CASSFMFGPITEAFF. Written as DNA, the CDR3 is TGTGCCAGCAGTTTCATGTTTGGTCCGATCACTGAAGCTTTCTTT.

The V call is TRBV7-9, the J call TRBJ2-4; 8 bases align to TRBD2. Germline CDR1 reads SEHNR; CDR2 reads FQNEAQ (reference sequence). V was pared by 5 bases and J by 8 bases, with 20 bases of the junction left unmatched. The CDR3 length is 18 residues. CDR3 in DNA: TGTGCCAGCAGCACCCGCATGGGTAGCGGGAATACTGGTGACATTCAGTACTTC. Amino acids: CASSTRMGSGNTGDIQYF.

This chain uses TRBV2 with TRBJ2-2, with D possibly being TRBD2 (5 bases). Germline V lookup: CDR1 SNHLY, CDR2 FYNNEI. Trimming stripped 6 bases from V and 6 bases from J, with 8 bases between. CDR3 length: 12 amino acids. CDR3: CASSLDSGELFF. The CDR3 nucleotides read TGTGCCAGCAGCCTGGACTCCGGGGAGCTGTTTTTT.

This clone was detected once. V gene TRBV9 combines with J gene TRBJ2-5, with D tentatively TRBD1 or TRBD2 (5 bases each). Trimming took off 0 bases at V and 5 bases at J, with 14 bases between the two ends. The CDR3 is 15 amino acids. Looked up from germline, CDR1 is SGDLS and CDR2 is YYNGEE. The CDR3 DNA is TGTGCCAGCAGCGTAGATCCCGGGGCCCCGGAGACCCAGTACTTC. Residues: CASSVDPGAPETQYF.

The chain joins TRBV6-5 to TRBJ2-5; the D is unclear. The V end was cut by 6 bases, the J end by 7 bases, with 9 bases between. CDR1 and CDR2 (germline): MNHEY, SVGAGI. The CDR3 spans 11 residues. The CDR3 here is CASSHAGTQYF. The CDR3 DNA reads as TGTGCCAGCAGCCACGCCGGGACCCAGTACTTC.

The chain carries TRBV7-2 and TRBJ1-2, with D unclear. Trimming took 2 bases from V and 8 from J, leaving 9 bases between them. Germline values: CDR1 SGHTA, CDR2 FQGNSA. The CDR3 is 12 residues long. CDR3 sequence (DNA): TGTGCCAGCAGCTTAATGTGGGAAGGCTACACCTTC. This gives the protein CASSLMWEGYTF.

The V call is TRBV12-3 or TRBV12-4, the J call TRBJ1-3; no reliable D call. V dropped 7 bases and J dropped 0 bases, with 7 bases sitting between them. This CDR3 has 13 amino acids. CDR3: CASTQNSGNTIYF. The CDR3 nucleotides read TGTGCCAGCACACAAAACTCTGGAAACACCATATATTTT.

The chain joins TRBV5-1 to TRBJ2-3; a weak D match, TRBD1 (6 bases). V was shortened by 2 bases and J by 2 bases, with 12 bases between the two germline ends. CDR3 length equals 15 residues. The germline V gene has CDR1 SGHRS and CDR2 YFSETQ. The CDR3 here is CASSLQGQDTDTQYF. Written as DNA, the CDR3 is TGCGCCAGCAGCTTACAGGGCCAAGACACAGATACGCAGTATTTT.

CDR3 DNA sequence: TGTGCCAGCAGCGCCCGAAAGGGAGGCATTCGGGAGCTGTTTTTT. It codes for CASSARKGGIRELFF. The chain joins TRBV11-1 to TRBJ2-2; possibly TRBD2 for D (6 bases). Germline V gene sequence: CDR1 SGHAT, CDR2 FQDESV (reference sequence). V gave up 5 bases and J gave up 9 bases, with 19 bases separating them. This CDR3 comprises 15 residues.

The V and J genes are TRBV24-1 and TRBJ2-3; D not certain. Germline-derived CDR1 and CDR2 are KGHDR and SFDVKD. The CDR3 length is 16 residues. V was shortened by 3 bases and J by 6 bases, with 18 bases between the two germline ends. This CDR3 is CATSDRSSLLRDTQYF. The CDR3 DNA sequence: TGTGCCACCAGTGATAGGAGCAGCCTACTCAGGGATACGCAGTATTTT.

V is TRBV15 and J is TRBJ1-2; D is uncertain. The germline gives CDR1 LNHNV, CDR2 YYDKDF (reference sequence). This CDR3 has 14 amino acids. V was cut by 0 bases and J by 7 bases, with 12 bases left in between. CDR3 nucleotide sequence: TGTGCCACCAGCAGAGATTATAGGGTAACTGGCTACACCTTC. This gives the protein CATSRDYRVTGYTF. Looking up the rest from reference TRBV15 and TRBJ1-2 gives the full variable domain: DAMVIQNPRYQVTQFGKPVTLSCSQTLNHNVMYWYQQKSSQAPKLLFHYYDKDFNNEADTPDNFQSRRPNTSFCFLDIRSPGLGDTAMYLCATSRDYRVTGYTFGSGTRLTVV.

J is TRBJ2-1 and V is TRBV7-9, with D maybe TRBD2 (6 bases). Trimming cost V 1 base and J 7 bases, with 8 bases left between them. Germline values: CDR1 SEHNR, CDR2 FQNEAQ (reference sequence). This CDR3 has 13 amino acids. CDR3 sequence reads: CASSLGGANEQFF. DNA for the CDR3: TGTGCCAGCAGCTTAGGCGGGGCAAATGAGCAGTTCTTC.

The V and J genes are TRBV2 and TRBJ2-7, with 8 positions matching TRBD1. This CDR3 is built from 12 residues. V shed 8 bases, J shed 6 bases, and the junction held 6 bases outside the gene matches. Germline V lookup: CDR1 SNHLY, CDR2 FYNNEI. This chain's CDR3 is CASSRQGSEQYF. The CDR3 coding sequence is TGTGCCAGCTCCCGACAGGGGTCCGAGCAGTACTTC.

V gene TRBV7-9 combines with J gene TRBJ2-1; 8 positions agree with TRBD2. In germline, CDR1 is SEHNR, CDR2 FQNEAQ (reference sequence). V was pared by 5 bases and J by 2 bases, with 8 bases of the junction left unmatched. CDR3 length: 16 amino acids. The CDR3 loop is CASSPRGREAYNEQFF. The DNA of the CDR3 is TGTGCCAGCAGCCCACGGGGGCGGGAGGCCTACAATGAGCAGTTCTTC.

The CDR3 is CASSDPAGDPVRYTF. The CDR3 DNA reads as TGTGCCAGCAGTGACCCCGCAGGAGACCCCGTTCGCTACACCTTC. J is TRBJ1-2 and V is TRBV2; D remains ambiguous. With 3 bases removed from V and 9 bases from J, the gap between germline ends came to 20 bases. This CDR3 region has 15 residues. The V gene's germline CDR1 is SNHLY and CDR2 FYNNEI.

A single count supports this clone. The chain employs TRBV30 and TRBJ2-5, with 7 nucleotides matching TRBD1. J was trimmed by 5 bases and V by 2 bases; bases with no gene match: 8. This CDR3 is 14 amino acids long. From germline, CDR1 is GTSNPN and CDR2 SVGIG (reference sequence). In DNA, the CDR3 is TGTGCCTGGAGTAGGGTCAGGGGGTCCGAGACCCAGTACTTC. Translated: CAWSRVRGSETQYF.

The chain links TRBV18 to TRBJ2-2; 8 bases agree with TRBD2. Trimming cost V 3 bases and J 4 bases; bases outside gene matches: 7. Germline lookup yields CDR1 KGHSH and CDR2 LQKENI. This CDR3 comprises 16 residues. For the CDR3, the DNA is TGTGCCAGCTCACCTATAGCGGGATCGAGCACCGGGGAGCTGTTTTTT. It specifies CASSPIAGSSTGELFF.